These T cell receptor beta chains were read from a single sample in a study of blood T cell repertoires in COVID-19. TCRdb's table, derived via immunoSEQ multiplex PCR, lists solely in-frame clones and lacks some. The table has 100,000 or so clones, 84% seen once. Sequencing input: peripheral blood. The source of these receptors is a woman aged 60-75 years with acute or convalescent COVID-19. Both conserved end residues are part of each CDR3. Fields, in order: V gene, clone size, CDR3 length, D gene, J gene, CDR3 DNA, CDR3 protein. The D gene is left open where the match is weak. Only part of the rows carry a size: once, few, many, or a class if the clone is expanded.

V gene: TRBV5-1
clone size: NA
CDR3 length: 16
D gene: TRBD2
J gene: TRBJ2-5
CDR3 DNA: TGCGCCAGCAACCCTGCAACTAGCGGGGAACAAGAGACCCAGTACTTC
CDR3 protein: CASNPATSGEQETQYF

V gene: TRBV28
clone size: NA
CDR3 length: 14
D gene: NA
J gene: TRBJ2-7
CDR3 DNA: TGTGCCAGCAGTTCCCCCGGGAGCCCCTACGAGCAGTACTTC
CDR3 protein: CASSSPGSPYEQYF

V gene: TRBV28
clone size: NA
CDR3 length: 14
D gene: TRBD1
J gene: TRBJ2-1
CDR3 DNA: TGTGCCAGCAGTACAGGACAGGGGGCAGATGAGCAGTTCTTC
CDR3 protein: CASSTGQGADEQFF

V gene: TRBV19
clone size: NA
CDR3 length: 13
D gene: TRBD1
J gene: TRBJ1-4
CDR3 DNA: TGTGCCAGTAGTCAGGGGGTTAATGAAAAACTGTTTTTT
CDR3 protein: CASSQGVNEKLFF

V gene: TRBV4-1
clone size: NA
CDR3 length: 17
D gene: NA
J gene: TRBJ1-6
CDR3 DNA: TGCGCCAGCAGCCAAGAATCTTTACAGACAAATAATTCACCCCTCCACTTT
CDR3 protein: CASSQESLQTNNSPLHF

V gene: TRBV6-1
clone size: NA
CDR3 length: 14
D gene: NA
J gene: TRBJ1-4
CDR3 DNA: TGTGCCAGCAGTGAAGCGCGGGGGAATGAAAAACTGTTTTTT
CDR3 protein: CASSEARGNEKLFF

V gene: TRBV5-5
clone size: NA
CDR3 length: 13
D gene: NA
J gene: TRBJ2-5
CDR3 DNA: TGTGCCAGCAGCTTGCTCAGGGTCGAAACCCAGTACTTC
CDR3 protein: CASSLLRVETQYF

V gene: TRBV5-1
clone size: once
CDR3 length: 13
D gene: TRBD2
J gene: TRBJ2-2
CDR3 DNA: TGCGCCAGCAGGCGGACTAGCGCCGGGGAGCTGTTTTTT
CDR3 protein: CASRRTSAGELFF

V gene: TRBV4-3
clone size: NA
CDR3 length: 16
D gene: NA
J gene: TRBJ2-5
CDR3 DNA: TGCGCCAGCAGCCAAGGAGACTACGGGGGCCAAGAGACCCAGTACTTC
CDR3 protein: CASSQGDYGGQETQYF

V gene: TRBV14
clone size: once
CDR3 length: 20
D gene: TRBD1
J gene: TRBJ1-3
CDR3 DNA: TGTGCCAGCAGCCGACCAATCCCCCACAGGGGGGCCCCCTCTGGAAACACCATATATTTT
CDR3 protein: CASSRPIPHRGAPSGNTIYF

V gene: TRBV5-5
clone size: NA
CDR3 length: 13
D gene: TRBD2
J gene: TRBJ2-1
CDR3 DNA: TGTGCCAGCAGCGCTACAGCGGGGGGGCCTCAGTTCTTC
CDR3 protein: CASSATAGGPQFF

V gene: TRBV5-1
clone size: NA
CDR3 length: 15
D gene: TRBD1
J gene: TRBJ1-6
CDR3 DNA: TGCGCCAGCAGCAGCGGACAGGGCCTCAATTCACCCCTCCACTTT
CDR3 protein: CASSSGQGLNSPLHF

V gene: TRBV28
clone size: NA
CDR3 length: 15
D gene: NA
J gene: TRBJ1-5
CDR3 DNA: TGTGCCAGCGGCCCCACAGAGTATAGCAATCAGCCCCAGCATTTT
CDR3 protein: CASGPTEYSNQPQHF

V gene: TRBV7-2
clone size: NA
CDR3 length: 16
D gene: NA
J gene: TRBJ2-5
CDR3 DNA: TGTGCCAGCAGCTTAGCGCTTCGAGGGAATGGGGAGACCCAGTACTTC
CDR3 protein: CASSLALRGNGETQYF

V gene: TRBV6-2/TRBV6-3
clone size: NA
CDR3 length: 16
D gene: TRBD1
J gene: TRBJ1-2
CDR3 DNA: TGTGCCAGCAGTTCCGGACAGGGGAGGTGGAACTATGGCTACACCTTC
CDR3 protein: CASSSGQGRWNYGYTF

V gene: TRBV9
clone size: NA
CDR3 length: 13
D gene: NA
J gene: TRBJ1-4
CDR3 DNA: TGTGCCAGCAGCGGCGAGGTCGGTGAAAAACTGTTTTTT
CDR3 protein: CASSGEVGEKLFF

V gene: TRBV28
clone size: NA
CDR3 length: 12
D gene: TRBD1
J gene: TRBJ1-2
CDR3 DNA: TGTGCCGAAGGGACAGGGGCGGGTGGCTACACCTTC
CDR3 protein: CAEGTGAGGYTF

V gene: TRBV5-1
clone size: once
CDR3 length: 18
D gene: TRBD1
J gene: TRBJ2-6
CDR3 DNA: TGCGCCAGCAGCTTGAGGACAGGGGTTGGAACTGGGGCCAACGTCCTGACTTTC
CDR3 protein: CASSLRTGVGTGANVLTF

V gene: TRBV6-2/TRBV6-3
clone size: few
CDR3 length: 14
D gene: TRBD1
J gene: TRBJ1-5
CDR3 DNA: TGTGCCAGCAGTCTCGACAGGGGGGCTCAGCCCCAGCATTTT
CDR3 protein: CASSLDRGAQPQHF

V gene: TRBV29-1
clone size: NA
CDR3 length: 14
D gene: NA
J gene: TRBJ2-6
CDR3 DNA: TGCAGCGTTGAAGGTATAGTTGGGGCCAACGTCCTGACTTTC
CDR3 protein: CSVEGIVGANVLTF

V gene: TRBV6-1
clone size: many
CDR3 length: 16
D gene: NA
J gene: TRBJ1-6
CDR3 DNA: TGTGCCAGCAGTGAACTGGACAGCCAAGCGGTTTCACCCCTCCACTTT
CDR3 protein: CASSELDSQAVSPLHF

V gene: TRBV7-2
clone size: NA
CDR3 length: 13
D gene: NA
J gene: TRBJ1-2
CDR3 DNA: TGTGCCAGCAGCTTCCCCGGGGGCTATGGCTACACCTTC
CDR3 protein: CASSFPGGYGYTF

V gene: TRBV5-6
clone size: NA
CDR3 length: 14
D gene: TRBD1
J gene: TRBJ1-6
CDR3 DNA: TGTGCCAGCAGCTTCCGGGACAGGGCTTCACCCCTCCACTTT
CDR3 protein: CASSFRDRASPLHF

V gene: TRBV2
clone size: NA
CDR3 length: 15
D gene: NA
J gene: TRBJ1-5
CDR3 DNA: TGTGCCAGCAGCCCGGACATCGTAAGCAATCAGCCCCAGCATTTT
CDR3 protein: CASSPDIVSNQPQHF

V gene: TRBV10-1
clone size: NA
CDR3 length: 13
D gene: NA
J gene: TRBJ1-1
CDR3 DNA: TGCGCCAGCAGTGATCGGGGTTACACTGAAGCTTTCTTT
CDR3 protein: CASSDRGYTEAFF

V gene: TRBV5-1
clone size: NA
CDR3 length: 16
D gene: TRBD2
J gene: TRBJ2-1
CDR3 DNA: TGCGCCAGCAGCTTGGGAGCGGGGAGCTCCTACAATGAGCAGTTCTTC
CDR3 protein: CASSLGAGSSYNEQFF

V gene: TRBV5-1
clone size: NA
CDR3 length: 13
D gene: NA
J gene: TRBJ1-1
CDR3 DNA: TGCGCCAGCAGTAGAGGGACTAACACTGAAGCTTTCTTT
CDR3 protein: CASSRGTNTEAFF

V gene: TRBV4-1
clone size: NA
CDR3 length: 18
D gene: NA
J gene: TRBJ1-5
CDR3 DNA: TGCGCCAGCAGCCATGGCGCGGGGATTTATAATAGCAATCAGCCCCAGCATTTT
CDR3 protein: CASSHGAGIYNSNQPQHF

V gene: TRBV7-3
clone size: NA
CDR3 length: 14
D gene: TRBD1
J gene: TRBJ1-1
CDR3 DNA: TGTGCCAGCAGCTCCGGGACAGGGTCAACTGAAGCTTTCTTT
CDR3 protein: CASSSGTGSTEAFF

V gene: TRBV7-3
clone size: NA
CDR3 length: 15
D gene: NA
J gene: TRBJ2-3
CDR3 DNA: TGTGCCAGCAGCTTAACCGGGGGAAGCACAGATACGCAGTATTTT
CDR3 protein: CASSLTGGSTDTQYF

V gene: TRBV20-1
clone size: NA
CDR3 length: 11
D gene: NA
J gene: TRBJ2-1
CDR3 DNA: TGCAGTGCTAGACGGGACAATGAGCAGTTCTTC
CDR3 protein: CSARRDNEQFF

V gene: TRBV4-3
clone size: NA
CDR3 length: 14
D gene: NA
J gene: TRBJ1-2
CDR3 DNA: TGCGCCAGCAGCCAAGTAGGGGCTTCCTATGGCTACACCTTC
CDR3 protein: CASSQVGASYGYTF

V gene: TRBV19
clone size: NA
CDR3 length: 14
D gene: TRBD1
J gene: TRBJ1-1
CDR3 DNA: TGTGCCAGTAGTATAGAGGGGGACAGCACTGAAGCTTTCTTT
CDR3 protein: CASSIEGDSTEAFF

V gene: TRBV6-5
clone size: NA
CDR3 length: 14
D gene: NA
J gene: TRBJ2-7
CDR3 DNA: TGTGCCAGCCGGCCGGACATCCTTAGCTACGAGCAGTACTTC
CDR3 protein: CASRPDILSYEQYF

V gene: TRBV9
clone size: few
CDR3 length: 15
D gene: TRBD2
J gene: TRBJ2-4
CDR3 DNA: TGTGCCAGCTCGGACGGGGGGGCCATAAAAAACATTCAGTACTTC
CDR3 protein: CASSDGGAIKNIQYF

V gene: TRBV19
clone size: NA
CDR3 length: 15
D gene: TRBD1
J gene: TRBJ1-2
CDR3 DNA: TGTGCCAGTAGTAGGGACAGGGGATATCAGGATGGCTACACCTTC
CDR3 protein: CASSRDRGYQDGYTF

V gene: TRBV19
clone size: many
CDR3 length: 13
D gene: NA
J gene: TRBJ1-5
CDR3 DNA: TGTGCCAGTAGTATAGCAGGGAAACAGCCCCAGCATTTT
CDR3 protein: CASSIAGKQPQHF

V gene: TRBV14
clone size: NA
CDR3 length: 15
D gene: TRBD2
J gene: TRBJ2-7
CDR3 DNA: TGTGCCAGCAGCCAAATGGGAGGGGTGGCACTCGAGCAGTACTTC
CDR3 protein: CASSQMGGVALEQYF

V gene: TRBV2
clone size: NA
CDR3 length: 16
D gene: NA
J gene: TRBJ1-5
CDR3 DNA: TGTGCCAGCAGAACTCTGAGGGAAGATAGCAATCAGCCCCAGCATTTT
CDR3 protein: CASRTLREDSNQPQHF

V gene: TRBV7-2
clone size: once
CDR3 length: 15
D gene: NA
J gene: TRBJ1-5
CDR3 DNA: TGTGCCAGCAGCTTAGTTTTGGCTGGAGATCAGCCCCAGCATTTT
CDR3 protein: CASSLVLAGDQPQHF

V gene: TRBV5-6
clone size: NA
CDR3 length: 14
D gene: TRBD1
J gene: TRBJ1-2
CDR3 DNA: TGTGCCAGCAGCTCGACTCGGACAGGGAATGGCTACACCTTC
CDR3 protein: CASSSTRTGNGYTF

V gene: TRBV6-6
clone size: NA
CDR3 length: 14
D gene: NA
J gene: TRBJ1-5
CDR3 DNA: TGTGCCAGCAGTTACCCCAATAGCAATCAGCCCCAGCATTTT
CDR3 protein: CASSYPNSNQPQHF

V gene: TRBV2
clone size: NA
CDR3 length: 15
D gene: TRBD2
J gene: TRBJ2-1
CDR3 DNA: TGTGCCAGCAGTGAAGCTTGGCGGGGGGGAAGAGAGCAGTTCTTC
CDR3 protein: CASSEAWRGGREQFF

V gene: TRBV9
clone size: NA
CDR3 length: 14
D gene: NA
J gene: TRBJ1-2
CDR3 DNA: TGTGCCAGCAGCGCCGACGGGGGGGTTTGGAACTACACCTTC
CDR3 protein: CASSADGGVWNYTF

V gene: TRBV3-1/TRBV3-2
clone size: NA
CDR3 length: 13
D gene: TRBD2
J gene: TRBJ2-1
CDR3 DNA: TGTGCCAGCAGCCAGGGACTACCCAATGAGCAGTTCTTC
CDR3 protein: CASSQGLPNEQFF

V gene: TRBV28
clone size: NA
CDR3 length: 17
D gene: TRBD1
J gene: TRBJ2-3
CDR3 DNA: TGTGCCAGCAGTTTAGCGCAGGGGACAGGGGGCATAGATACGCAGTATTTT
CDR3 protein: CASSLAQGTGGIDTQYF

V gene: TRBV10-3
clone size: NA
CDR3 length: 15
D gene: NA
J gene: TRBJ1-6
CDR3 DNA: TGTGCCATCAGTGAGGCCGACAGGTTATATTCACCCCTCCACTTT
CDR3 protein: CAISEADRLYSPLHF

V gene: TRBV2
clone size: NA
CDR3 length: 14
D gene: NA
J gene: TRBJ1-4
CDR3 DNA: TGTGCCAGCAGCCCCCGGGGGTTTCGGGAAAAACTGTTTTTT
CDR3 protein: CASSPRGFREKLFF

V gene: TRBV5-1
clone size: NA
CDR3 length: 15
D gene: TRBD1
J gene: TRBJ1-3
CDR3 DNA: TGCGCCAGCAGCACCACAGGGGGCTCTGGAAACACCATATATTTT
CDR3 protein: CASSTTGGSGNTIYF

V gene: TRBV11-3
clone size: NA
CDR3 length: 14
D gene: NA
J gene: TRBJ1-3
CDR3 DNA: TGTGCCAGCAGCTTAGGAGGTTCTGGAAACACCATATATTTT
CDR3 protein: CASSLGGSGNTIYF

V gene: TRBV19
clone size: few
CDR3 length: 15
D gene: NA
J gene: TRBJ2-7
CDR3 DNA: TGTGCCAGTAGTATAGTTGGCAGGCTGACCTACGAGCAGTACTTC
CDR3 protein: CASSIVGRLTYEQYF

V gene: TRBV5-4
clone size: NA
CDR3 length: 15
D gene: NA
J gene: TRBJ1-1
CDR3 DNA: TGTGCCAGCAGCTGGAGACCTGGGAGTAACACTGAAGCTTTCTTT
CDR3 protein: CASSWRPGSNTEAFF

V gene: TRBV9
clone size: NA
CDR3 length: 14
D gene: TRBD1
J gene: TRBJ2-5
CDR3 DNA: TGTGCCAGCAGCGTCGCCGGGACAGAAGAGACCCAGTACTTC
CDR3 protein: CASSVAGTEETQYF